Presented here are 20 T cell receptor beta chains from one specimen sequenced in a study of cytomegalovirus exposure and HLA in healthy donors. The PCR made use of 60 Vbeta and 13 Jbeta primers. Measured with immunoSEQ multiplex PCR; TCRdb has only the in-frame clones, and not every one. The table has over 200,000 clones, around 79% seen once. Sequenced material: PBMCs. These TCRs come from a male donor in good health and CMV-seronegative.

The rearrangement uses TRBV7-2 and TRBJ2-5, with D hard to call. Germline V lookup: CDR1 SGHTA, CDR2 FQGNSA. V was shortened by 4 bases and J by 1 base, with 10 bases between the two germline ends. The CDR3 sequence is 14 residues long. CDR3 DNA sequence: TGTGCCAGCAGCTGGGCAGGAATCCAAGAGACCCAGTACTTC. Protein: CASSWAGIQETQYF.

This clone was counted once. The genes are TRBV27 and TRBJ1-1, with 12 bases matching TRBD1. CDR1 is MNHEY and CDR2 is SMNVEV in the germline V gene (reference sequence). The CDR3 is 17 amino acids. The ends lost 0 bases at V and 4 bases at J; junction bases unmatched: 6. CDR3 sequence (DNA): TGTGCCAGCAGTTTATCGGCCGGGACAGGGGGCGTCACTGAAGCTTTCTTT. This encodes CASSLSAGTGGVTEAFF.

The J gene is TRBJ2-7, the V gene TRBV4-1; D unresolved. V dropped 0 bases and J dropped 2 bases, with 8 bases sitting between them. Germline lookup yields CDR1 MGHRA and CDR2 YSYEKL. The length of the CDR3 is 14 residues. CDR3 protein: CASSQEGVPYEQYF. CDR3 DNA sequence: TGCGCCAGCAGCCAAGAGGGCGTACCCTACGAGCAGTACTTC.

This clone was counted between two and nine times. The chain uses TRBV14 and TRBJ2-7, with D perhaps TRBD2 (7 bases). The germline CDR1 and CDR2 sequences are SGHDN and FVKESK. V was pared by 1 base and J by 3 bases, with 16 bases between. The CDR3 loop spans 16 amino acids. Here the CDR3 DNA reads TGTGCCAGCAGCCAAGCTTCTGCCGGGGGGCTCTACGAGCAGTACTTC. The encoded protein is CASSQASAGGLYEQYF. The complete variable domain, with remaining parts taken from reference TRBV14 and TRBJ2-7, reads EAGVTQFPSHSVIEKGQTVTLRCDPISGHDNLYWYRRVMGKEIKFLLHFVKESKQDESGMPNNRFLAERTGGTYSTLKVQPAELEDSGVYFCASSQASAGGLYEQYFGPGTRLTVT.

Concerning this clone: Other DNA variants within this sample encode the same CDR3. The chain recombines TRBV19 with TRBJ1-6; 8 nucleotides match TRBD1. Germline V gene lookup returns CDR1 LNHDA and CDR2 SQIVND (reference sequence). The CDR3 has 16 amino acids. The V gene end was trimmed by 5 bases and the J gene end by 6 bases; junction bases not matched to a gene: 9. CDR3 nucleotides: TGTGCCAGTAGTTACTCCGGGACAGGTCTTAATTCACCCCTCCACTTT. The encoded protein is CASSYSGTGLNSPLHF.

The rearrangement joins TRBV7-2 to TRBJ1-1; D is perhaps TRBD1 (6 bases). CDR3 size: 15 residues. Per germline, CDR1 SGHTA and CDR2 FQGNSA. Trimming removed 1 base at V and 0 bases at J, with 9 bases between. CDR3 sequence (DNA): TGTGCCAGCAGCTTAGATGGACAGATGAACACTGAAGCTTTCTTT. It translates to CASSLDGQMNTEAFF.

The chain combines TRBV27 with TRBJ1-1; the match to TRBD1 covers 9 bases. The J segment lost 4 bases and the V segment lost 7 bases, leaving 7 bases of the junction unmatched. The CDR3 is made up of 14 amino acids. Germline CDR1 and CDR2: MNHEY and SMNVEV (reference sequence). Here the CDR3 reads CASTTGQGPTEAFF. For the CDR3, the DNA is TGTGCCAGCACCACGGGACAGGGACCCACTGAAGCTTTCTTT.

The rearrangement joins TRBV7-8 to TRBJ2-5, with D unresolved. V was shortened by 7 bases and J by 1 base, with 7 bases between the two germline ends. Germline V gene data show CDR1 as SGHVS and CDR2 as FQNEAQ. This CDR3 comprises 12 residues. This CDR3 reads CASNGPQETQYF. In DNA, the CDR3 is TGTGCCAGCAATGGGCCCCAAGAGACCCAGTACTTC.

J is TRBJ1-5 and V is TRBV4-3, with D maybe TRBD1 (6 bases). This CDR3 has 16 amino acids. Trimming took 0 bases from V and 2 from J, leaving 11 bases between them. Germline lookup yields CDR1 LGHNA and CDR2 YSLEER. The CDR3 nucleotides read TGCGCCAGCAGCCAAGATGGGGGCGCGGGCAATCAGCCCCAGCATTTT. It encodes CASSQDGGAGNQPQHF.

Only one count was recorded for this clone. This chain connects TRBV6-4 to TRBJ2-6; D unresolved. V was cut by 5 bases and J by 0 bases, with 8 bases left in between. Germline loops: CDR1 MRHNA, CDR2 SNTAGT. CDR3 length equals 15 residues. CDR3 DNA sequence: TGTGCCAGCAGTTATACGAGCTCTGGGGCCAACGTCCTGACTTTC. This translates into CASSYTSSGANVLTF.

V and J are TRBV7-6 and TRBJ2-7, with no clear D. Germline CDR1 SGHVS, CDR2 FNYEAQ. Trimming removed 1 base from V and 0 bases from J, with 7 bases in between. The CDR3 runs to 14 residues. The CDR3 DNA follows: TGTGCCAGCAGCTTAGAGCCTAGCTCCTACGAGCAGTACTTC. As protein: CASSLEPSSYEQYF.

The genes are TRBV5-1 and TRBJ2-7, with a tentative D call TRBD2 (5 bases). Germline V lookup: CDR1 SGHRS, CDR2 YFSETQ. Trimming removed 0 bases from V and 3 bases from J, with 13 bases in between. The CDR3 runs to 15 residues. The CDR3 reads CASSLADSPIYEQYF. CDR3 DNA sequence: TGCGCCAGCAGCTTGGCGGACTCGCCTATCTACGAGCAGTACTTC.

V and J are TRBV7-2 and TRBJ2-1; D may be TRBD2 (6 bases). V gave up 3 bases and J gave up 0 bases, with 18 bases separating them. The CDR3 length is 18 residues. CDR1 and CDR2 (germline): SGHTA, FQGNSA. CDR3 DNA: TGTGCCAGCAGCTTCCCCCGGGAGCGGTTGAGCTCCTACAATGAGCAGTTCTTC. It codes for CASSFPRERLSSYNEQFF.

V and J are TRBV11-1 and TRBJ2-1, with D possibly being TRBD2 (5 bases). CDR3 length equals 12 residues. With 8 bases removed from V and 9 bases from J, the gap between germline ends came to 14 bases. Germline lookup yields CDR1 SGHAT and CDR2 FQDESV (reference sequence). CDR3 nucleotide sequence: TGTGCCAGCCTCCCATCTGGAGGTGAGCAGTTCTTC. It is translated as CASLPSGGEQFF.

This chain uses TRBV29-1 with TRBJ2-5, with 8 bases that match TRBD1. The closer fit of TRBJ2-7 to the DNA end suggests the J call may be wrong. The CDR3 has 13 amino acids. Looked up from germline, CDR1 is SQVTM and CDR2 is ANQGSEA. The CDR3 nucleotides are TGCAGCGCCCGGACAGGGCGCTCCTACGAGCAGTACTTC. This codes for CSARTGRSYEQYF.

The chain uses TRBV18 and TRBJ2-1; 10 positions agree with TRBD2. The germline V gene has CDR1 KGHSH and CDR2 LQKENI. The V and J ends lost 4 bases and 9 bases, in that order; junction bases with no gene match: 21. The CDR3 has 19 amino acids. The DNA for the CDR3 is TGTGCCAGCTCACTTCAACGGCTAGCGGGAGTAGGGGCCCAGAGTGAGCAGTTCTTC. It yields the protein CASSLQRLAGVGAQSEQFF.

About this clone: Additional DNA sequences in this sample encode the identical CDR3. This chain connects TRBV29-1 to TRBJ2-2; D is unresolved. The CDR3 extends over 13 amino acids. Germline loops: CDR1 SQVTM, CDR2 ANQGSEA. The V end lost 3 bases, the J end lost 1 base, and 6 bases lay between the germline ends. CDR3 region: CSVDPGNTGELFF. Here the CDR3 DNA reads TGCAGCGTTGACCCAGGGAACACCGGGGAGCTGTTTTTT.

The V and J genes are TRBV6-5 and TRBJ2-1, with D possibly being TRBD2 (5 bases). This CDR3 comprises 12 residues. The germline V gene has CDR1 MNHEY and CDR2 SVGAGI. Trimming took 9 bases from V and 8 from J, leaving 14 bases between them. The CDR3 is CASRTSGDEQFF. The CDR3 DNA sequence: TGTGCCAGTCGCACCAGCGGCGATGAGCAGTTCTTC.

The V and J genes are TRBV28 and TRBJ1-1; TRBD1 aligns across 8 bases. Germline CDR1 and CDR2: MDHEN and SYDVKM. The V gene end was trimmed by 1 base and the J gene end by 5 bases; junction bases not matched to a gene: 6. The CDR3 has 15 amino acids. Here the CDR3 DNA reads TGTGCCAGCAGTTTATCCCCGGACAGGGTAACTGAAGCTTTCTTT. Translated, it gives CASSLSPDRVTEAFF.

V is TRBV5-6 and J is TRBJ2-2; 9 nucleotides match TRBD2. This CDR3 is built from 16 residues. The germline V gene encodes CDR1 SGHDT and CDR2 YYEEEE. Unmatched junction bases numbered 8, after V lost 4 bases and J lost 4 bases. The DNA of the CDR3 is TGTGCCAGCAGCGCGACTAGCGGCTTCTCCACCGGGGAGCTGTTTTTT. Protein: CASSATSGFSTGELFF. Supplemented by reference TRBV5-6 and TRBJ2-2, the full variable domain reads DAGVTQSPTHLIKTRGQQVTLRCSPKSGHDTVSWYQQALGQGPQFIFQYYEEEERQRGNFPDRFSGHQFPNYSSELNVNALLLGDSALYLCASSATSGFSTGELFFGEGSRLTVL.